This TCR beta chain appears in the sequencing data of a study of blood T cell repertoires in COVID-19. Study background: Donors in the United States, Italy and Spain gave samples during acute or convalescent COVID-19. The analysed material was cDNA or gDNA that came from T cells, B-cell-depleted T cells, or PBMCs.

V lost 6 bases and J lost 3; bases outside the gene matches: 11. The germline V gene has CDR1 MNHEY and CDR2 SMNVEV (reference sequence). This CDR3 has 15 residues. Generated by immunoSEQ multiplex PCR, the TCRdb table keeps only in-frame clones and is missing some. Here the sample spans about 180,000 clones, roughly nine tenths being singletons. Sequenced input: peripheral blood. The genes are TRBV27 and TRBJ2-7, with 7 nucleotides matching TRBD2. The sequence was obtained from a man aged 18 to 29 who had recovered from COVID-19. The CDR3 is CASRENWGGVYEQYF. Written as DNA, the CDR3 is TGTGCCAGCAGGGAAAATTGGGGGGGGGTCTACGAGCAGTACTTC.